Presented here are 14 T cell receptor beta chains from one specimen sequenced in a study of shared clonotypes between healthy human individuals. Sequencing used immunoSEQ multiplex PCR; TCRdb keeps in-frame clones, though not all of them. The profile shows about 2.5 million clones, 85% to 95% of them singletons. Input material: naive CD4+ T cells from PBMCs. Subset: CD45RA+ positively selected. Receptor source: a man younger than 30 in good health. Some clones in this sample may be carry-over from other donors' samples.

V gene TRBV10-3 combines with J gene TRBJ2-7, with D maybe TRBD1 (5 bases). V was pared by 3 bases and J by 2 bases, with 17 bases between. Germline loops: CDR1 ENHRY, CDR2 SYGVKD. The CDR3 loop spans 16 amino acids. DNA for the CDR3: TGTGCCATCAGTGACGGTTTATCTCAGGGTGCCTACGAGCAGTACTTC. Residues: CAISDGLSQGAYEQYF.

The chain carries TRBV7-2 and TRBJ2-4, with TRBD2 matching over 9 bases. CDR3 size: 18 residues. Per germline, CDR1 SGHTA and CDR2 FQGNSA. The V gene end was trimmed by 6 bases and the J gene end by 2 bases; junction bases not matched to a gene: 14. The DNA of the CDR3 is TGTGCCAGCAGGTTAACTAGCGGGCAGCTTCTCACCAAAAACATTCAGTACTTC. The encoded protein is CASRLTSGQLLTKNIQYF. Using reference TRBV7-2 and TRBJ2-4 for the parts outside the CDR3, the full variable domain is GAGVSQSPSNKVTEKGKDVELRCDPISGHTALYWYRQSLGQGLEFLIYFQGNSAPDKSGLPSDRFSAERTGGSVSTLTIQRTQQEDSAVYLCASRLTSGQLLTKNIQYFGAGTRLSVL.

This rearrangement joins TRBV7-8 to TRBJ1-1; D gene uncertain. The V gene's germline CDR1 is SGHVS and CDR2 FQNEAQ. This CDR3 has 15 amino acids. V was shortened by 2 bases and J by 3 bases, with 13 bases between the two germline ends. The CDR3 reads CASSLNAGGHTEAFF. The CDR3 nucleotides read TGTGCCAGCAGCTTAAATGCAGGCGGGCACACTGAAGCTTTCTTT.

This clone occurred once. In nucleotides, the CDR3 is TGCGCCAGCAGTGGAGGGCCAGATACGCAGTATTTT. Residues: CASSGGPDTQYF. J is TRBJ2-3 and V is TRBV5-1; possible D gene TRBD2, 6 bases. The germline gives CDR1 SGHRS, CDR2 YFSETQ. The CDR3 totals 12 residues. Trimming cost V 5 bases and J 4 bases, with 8 bases left between them.

The chain carries TRBV7-6 and TRBJ2-2, with D maybe TRBD1 (5 bases). CDR1 and CDR2 (germline): SGHVS, FNYEAQ. The CDR3 is 15 amino acids. Trimming left V 4 bases short and J 2 bases short, with 11 bases between. CDR3 in amino acids: CASSSRTSNTGELFF. CDR3 in DNA: TGTGCCAGCAGCTCCCGGACATCCAACACCGGGGAGCTGTTTTTT.

This clone was picked up one time. CDR3 in DNA: TGTGCCAGCATTTCGACTAGCGGGAGCTACGAGCAGTACTTC. Amino acid sequence: CASISTSGSYEQYF. V usage is TRBV6-1 and J usage is TRBJ2-7; TRBD2 agrees at 12 bases. Germline CDR1 is MNHNS and CDR2 is SASEGT. V lost 7 bases to trimming and J lost 3 bases; unmatched junction nucleotides: 4. The CDR3 consists of 14 residues.

The CDR3 reads CATSIRQGTNYGYTF. DNA for the CDR3: TGTGCCACCAGCATACGACAGGGGACTAACTATGGCTACACCTTC. The chain couples TRBV15 to TRBJ1-2; 8 bases are a match to TRBD1. There are 15 residues in the CDR3. Germline V gene data show CDR1 as LNHNV and CDR2 as YYDKDF (reference sequence). With 4 bases clipped from V and 0 bases from J, the junction kept 4 bases outside the gene matches.

This chain connects TRBV5-4 to TRBJ2-3; maybe TRBD1 (6 bases). Germline CDR1 reads SGHNT; CDR2 reads YYREEE (reference sequence). V dropped 2 bases and J dropped 2 bases, with 12 bases sitting between them. The CDR3 contains 15 residues. Here the CDR3 reads CASSFGGETTDTQYF. The CDR3 nucleotides are TGTGCCAGCAGCTTTGGGGGCGAGACCACAGATACGCAGTATTTT.

The V and J genes are TRBV30 and TRBJ1-1; D call uncertain. Trimming left V 4 bases short and J 5 bases short, with 17 bases between. The germline CDR1 and CDR2 sequences are GTSNPN and SVGIG (reference sequence). The CDR3 is made up of 14 amino acids. CDR3 amino acids: CAWKQKRRQTEAFF. The CDR3 DNA sequence: TGTGCCTGGAAGCAGAAAAGGCGGCAGACTGAAGCTTTCTTT.

As concerns this clone: Within the sample, other DNA sequences also encode this same CDR3. This chain links TRBV7-9 with TRBJ1-1; D may be TRBD1 (5 bases). Germline V CDR1 and CDR2: SEHNR, FQNEAQ (reference sequence). V lost 3 bases and J 5 bases, leaving 7 bases between the germline ends. The CDR3 is made up of 12 amino acids. The CDR3 sequence: CASSLGETEAFF. For the CDR3, the DNA is TGTGCCAGCAGCTTGGGGGAAACTGAAGCTTTCTTT.

As regards this clone: Other DNA sequences in this sample translate to the same CDR3. This chain connects TRBV18 to TRBJ1-2; no definite D call. The CDR3 loop spans 13 amino acids. The germline V gene encodes CDR1 KGHSH and CDR2 LQKENI. The ends were cut back, 6 bases at V and 2 bases at J, with 10 bases in the middle. In DNA form, the CDR3 reads TGTGCCAGCTCTCCCGAGCAGAACTATGGCTACACCTTC. Translating gives CASSPEQNYGYTF.

The V gene is TRBV28, the J gene TRBJ1-4; D uncertain. Germline V gene lookup returns CDR1 MDHEN and CDR2 SYDVKM. The CDR3 extends over 15 amino acids. The germline V and J ends were trimmed by 1 base and 7 bases, with 13 bases remaining between them. The chain's CDR3 is CASSLSGVLSEKLFF. CDR3 DNA sequence: TGTGCCAGCAGTTTATCCGGGGTTCTGAGTGAAAAACTGTTTTTT.

This chain connects TRBV4-2 to TRBJ2-5; D uncertain. The CDR3 is 12 amino acids. The germline V gene has CDR1 LGHNA and CDR2 YNFKEQ. Trimming pared 1 base from V and 3 bases from J, leaving 3 bases between. The CDR3 loop is CASSQGEETQYF. The DNA for the CDR3 is TGTGCCAGCAGCCAAGGGGAAGAGACCCAGTACTTC.

V usage is TRBV28 and J usage is TRBJ2-7, with D tentatively TRBD1 or TRBD2 (6 bases each). The CDR3 spans 15 residues. V lost 9 bases, J lost 6 bases, and 24 bases lay in between. Per germline, CDR1 MDHEN and CDR2 SYDVKM. The CDR3 region is CASTQGLAGNGEQYF. The CDR3 nucleotides are TGTGCCAGTACACAGGGATTGGCGGGGAACGGCGAGCAGTACTTC.